This T cell receptor (beta chain) was sequenced during a study of blood T cell repertoires in COVID-19. Whole-study context: Sites across the United States, Italy and Spain contributed samples from acute and convalescent COVID-19. Sources were T cells, B-cell-depleted T cells, or PBMCs; the material itself was cDNA or gDNA.

As handled by the study authors: Estimates of nucleated cell counts were drawn from the amplification of reference gene primers. Using immunoSEQ multiplex PCR, the repertoire was profiled, and TCRdb retains in-frame clones only, with some absent. The DNA gave D and trimming, while V, J and clone size come from that table. The sample has around 270,000 clones; 88% are singletons. Material for sequencing was peripheral blood. The receptor was derived from a man aged 55 to 69 who had recovered from COVID-19.

This CDR3 is CASSLQGNTEAFF. CDR3 DNA: TGCGCCAGCAGTCTTCAGGGAAACACTGAAGCTTTCTTT. V is TRBV10-1 and J is TRBJ1-1, with D maybe TRBD1 (5 bases). This CDR3 contains 13 residues. Germline V gives CDR1 WNHNN, CDR2 SYGVQD (reference sequence). The V end lost 5 bases, the J end lost 2 bases, and 9 bases lay between the germline ends.